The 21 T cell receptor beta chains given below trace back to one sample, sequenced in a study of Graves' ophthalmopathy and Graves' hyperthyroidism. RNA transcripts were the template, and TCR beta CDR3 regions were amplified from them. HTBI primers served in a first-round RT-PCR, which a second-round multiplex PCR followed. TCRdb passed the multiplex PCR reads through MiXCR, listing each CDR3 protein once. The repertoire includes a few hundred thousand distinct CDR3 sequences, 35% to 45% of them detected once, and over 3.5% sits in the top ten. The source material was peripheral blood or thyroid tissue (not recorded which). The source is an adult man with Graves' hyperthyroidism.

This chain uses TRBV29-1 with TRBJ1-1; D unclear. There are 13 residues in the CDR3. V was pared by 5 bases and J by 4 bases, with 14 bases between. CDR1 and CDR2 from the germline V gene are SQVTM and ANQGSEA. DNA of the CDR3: TGCAGCGTTCACTCTCGGCGAATCACTGAAGCTTTCTTT. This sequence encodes CSVHSRRITEAFF.

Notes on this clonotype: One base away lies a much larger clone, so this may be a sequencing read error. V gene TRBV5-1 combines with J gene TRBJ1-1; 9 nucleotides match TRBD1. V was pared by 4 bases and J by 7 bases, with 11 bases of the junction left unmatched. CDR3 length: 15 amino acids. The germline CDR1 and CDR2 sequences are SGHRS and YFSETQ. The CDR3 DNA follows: TGCGCCAGCAGCGTGAAGGGACAGGGTTCTGGTGAAGCTTTCTTT. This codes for CASSVKGQGSGEAFF.

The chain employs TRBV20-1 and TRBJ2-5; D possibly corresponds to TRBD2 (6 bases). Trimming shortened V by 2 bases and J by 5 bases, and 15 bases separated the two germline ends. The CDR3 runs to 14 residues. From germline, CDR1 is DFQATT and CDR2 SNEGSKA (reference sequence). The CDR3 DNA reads TGCAGTGCTAGAAAGGCTAGCGAGAGTGAGACCCAGTACTTC. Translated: CSARKASESETQYF.

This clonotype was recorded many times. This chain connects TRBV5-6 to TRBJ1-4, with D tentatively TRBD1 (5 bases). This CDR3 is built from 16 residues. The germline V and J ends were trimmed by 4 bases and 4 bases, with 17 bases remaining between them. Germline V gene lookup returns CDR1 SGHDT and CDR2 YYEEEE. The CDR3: CASSLALGTDNEKLFF. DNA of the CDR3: TGTGCCAGCAGCCTGGCCCTAGGGACGGATAATGAAAAACTGTTTTTT.

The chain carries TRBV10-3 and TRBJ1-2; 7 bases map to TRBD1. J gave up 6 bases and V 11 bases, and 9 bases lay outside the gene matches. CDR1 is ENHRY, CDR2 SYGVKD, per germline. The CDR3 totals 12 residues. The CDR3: CALSGTEDGYTF. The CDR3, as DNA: TGTGCCCTCTCCGGGACAGAAGATGGCTACACCTTC.

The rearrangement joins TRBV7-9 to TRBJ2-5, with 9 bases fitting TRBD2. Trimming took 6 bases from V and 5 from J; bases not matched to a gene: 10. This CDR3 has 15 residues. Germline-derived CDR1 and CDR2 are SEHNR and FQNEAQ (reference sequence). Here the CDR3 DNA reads TGTGCCAGCAGGTCGGGGCTAGCGGGGCAGGAGACCCAGTACTTC. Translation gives CASRSGLAGQETQYF.

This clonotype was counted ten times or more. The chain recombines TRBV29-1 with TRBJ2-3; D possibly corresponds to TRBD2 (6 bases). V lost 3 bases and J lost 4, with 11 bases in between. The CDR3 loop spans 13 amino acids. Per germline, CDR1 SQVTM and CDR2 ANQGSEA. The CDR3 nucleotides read TGCAGCGTTGAGGCGCTAGCGTCAGATACGCAGTATTTT. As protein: CSVEALASDTQYF.

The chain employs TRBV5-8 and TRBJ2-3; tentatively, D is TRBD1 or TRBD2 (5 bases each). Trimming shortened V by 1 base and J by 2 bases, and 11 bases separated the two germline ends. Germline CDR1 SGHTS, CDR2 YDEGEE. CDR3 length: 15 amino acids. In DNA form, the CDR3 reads TGTGCCAGCAGCTTGTCGGCAGGGACCACAGATACGCAGTATTTT. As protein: CASSLSAGTTDTQYF.

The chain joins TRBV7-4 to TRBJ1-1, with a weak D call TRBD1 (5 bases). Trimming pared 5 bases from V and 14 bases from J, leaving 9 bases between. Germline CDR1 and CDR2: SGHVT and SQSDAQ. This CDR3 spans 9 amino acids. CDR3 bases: TGTGCCAGCAGCACCAGGGTATTCTTT. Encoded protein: CASSTRVFF.

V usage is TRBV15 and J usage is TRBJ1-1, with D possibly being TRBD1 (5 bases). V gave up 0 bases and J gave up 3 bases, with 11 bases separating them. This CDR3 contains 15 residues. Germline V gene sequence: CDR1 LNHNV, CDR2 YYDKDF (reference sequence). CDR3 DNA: TGTGCCACCAGCAGAGATCTCGGCAGGGACACTGAAGCTTTCTTT. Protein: CATSRDLGRDTEAFF. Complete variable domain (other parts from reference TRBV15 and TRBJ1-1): DAMVIQNPRYQVTQFGKPVTLSCSQTLNHNVMYWYQQKSSQAPKLLFHYYDKDFNNEADTPDNFQSRRPNTSFCFLDIRSPGLGDTAMYLCATSRDLGRDTEAFFGQGTRLTVV.

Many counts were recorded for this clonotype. CDR3 coding DNA: TGTGCCAGTAGTCCGAACCTGGGGGGAATCAATGGCTACACCTTC. Its translation: CASSPNLGGINGYTF. V gene TRBV19 combines with J gene TRBJ1-2; TRBD1 might be the D (5 bases). V dropped 5 bases and J dropped 6 bases, with 19 bases sitting between them. This CDR3 contains 15 residues. Germline-derived CDR1 and CDR2 are LNHDA and SQIVND (reference sequence).

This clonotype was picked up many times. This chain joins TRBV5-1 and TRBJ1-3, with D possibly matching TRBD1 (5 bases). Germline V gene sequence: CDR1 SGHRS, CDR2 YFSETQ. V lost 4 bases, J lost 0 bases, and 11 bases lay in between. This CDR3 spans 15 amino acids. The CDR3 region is CASSIGTASGNTIYF. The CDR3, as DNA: TGCGCCAGCAGCATCGGGACTGCCTCTGGAAACACCATATATTTT.

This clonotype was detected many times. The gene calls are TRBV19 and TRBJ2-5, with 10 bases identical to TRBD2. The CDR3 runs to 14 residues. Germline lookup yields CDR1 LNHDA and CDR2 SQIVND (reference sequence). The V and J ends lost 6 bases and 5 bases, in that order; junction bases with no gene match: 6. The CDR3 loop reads CASRLAGAGETQYF. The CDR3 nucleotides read TGTGCCAGTAGGCTAGCGGGAGCAGGGGAGACCCAGTACTTC. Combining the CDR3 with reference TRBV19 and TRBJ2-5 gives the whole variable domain DGGITQSPKYLFRKEGQNVTLSCEQNLNHDAMYWYRQDPGQGLRLIYYSQIVNDFQKGDIAEGYSVSREKKESFPLTVTSAQKNPTAFYLCASRLAGAGETQYFGPGTRLLVL.

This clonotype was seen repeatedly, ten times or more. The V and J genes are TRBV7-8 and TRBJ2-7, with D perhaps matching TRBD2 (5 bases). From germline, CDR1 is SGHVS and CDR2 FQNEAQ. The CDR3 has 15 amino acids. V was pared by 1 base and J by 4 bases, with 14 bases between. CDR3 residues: CASSLGASGTYEQYF. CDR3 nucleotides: TGTGCCAGCAGCTTAGGTGCGAGCGGCACTTACGAGCAGTACTTC.

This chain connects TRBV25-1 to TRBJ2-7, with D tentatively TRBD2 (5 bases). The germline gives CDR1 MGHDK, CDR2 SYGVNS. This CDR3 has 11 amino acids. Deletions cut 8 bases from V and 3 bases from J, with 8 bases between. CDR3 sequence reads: CASPGDYEQYF. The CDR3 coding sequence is TGTGCCAGCCCCGGGGACTACGAGCAGTACTTC.

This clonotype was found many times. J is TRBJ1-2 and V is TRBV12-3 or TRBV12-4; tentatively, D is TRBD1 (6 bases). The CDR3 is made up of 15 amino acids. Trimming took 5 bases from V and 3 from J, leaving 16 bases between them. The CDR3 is CASSLPQGSDYGYTF. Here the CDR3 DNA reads TGTGCCAGCAGTCTACCTCAGGGGTCTGACTATGGCTACACCTTC.

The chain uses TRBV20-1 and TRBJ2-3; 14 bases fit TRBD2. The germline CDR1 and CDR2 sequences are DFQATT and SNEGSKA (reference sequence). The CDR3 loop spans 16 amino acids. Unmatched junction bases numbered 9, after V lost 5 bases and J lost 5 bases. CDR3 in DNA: TGCAGTGCTGCCCGGACTAGCGGGGGGTCCTTAGATACGCAGTATTTT. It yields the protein CSAARTSGGSLDTQYF.

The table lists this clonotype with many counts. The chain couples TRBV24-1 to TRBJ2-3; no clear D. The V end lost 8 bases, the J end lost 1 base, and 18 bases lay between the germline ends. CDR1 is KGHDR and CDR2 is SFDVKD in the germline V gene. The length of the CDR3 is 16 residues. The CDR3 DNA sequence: TGTGCCACCAACGCGCCGGCGGAATACGGCACAGATACGCAGTATTTT. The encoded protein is CATNAPAEYGTDTQYF.

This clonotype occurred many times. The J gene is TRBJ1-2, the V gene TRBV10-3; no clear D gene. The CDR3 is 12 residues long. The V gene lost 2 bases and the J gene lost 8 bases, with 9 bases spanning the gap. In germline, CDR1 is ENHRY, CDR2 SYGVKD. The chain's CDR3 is CAISEGGKGYTF. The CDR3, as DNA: TGTGCCATCAGTGAGGGCGGAAAAGGCTACACCTTC.

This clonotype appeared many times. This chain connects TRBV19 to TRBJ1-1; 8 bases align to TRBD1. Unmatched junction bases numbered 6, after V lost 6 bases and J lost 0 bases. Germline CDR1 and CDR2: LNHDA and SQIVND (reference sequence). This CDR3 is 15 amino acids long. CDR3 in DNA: TGTGCCAGTAGACCGGGACAGGAAATGAACACTGAAGCTTTCTTT. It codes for CASRPGQEMNTEAFF. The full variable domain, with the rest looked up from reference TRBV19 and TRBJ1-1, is DGGITQSPKYLFRKEGQNVTLSCEQNLNHDAMYWYRQDPGQGLRLIYYSQIVNDFQKGDIAEGYSVSREKKESFPLTVTSAQKNPTAFYLCASRPGQEMNTEAFFGQGTRLTVV.

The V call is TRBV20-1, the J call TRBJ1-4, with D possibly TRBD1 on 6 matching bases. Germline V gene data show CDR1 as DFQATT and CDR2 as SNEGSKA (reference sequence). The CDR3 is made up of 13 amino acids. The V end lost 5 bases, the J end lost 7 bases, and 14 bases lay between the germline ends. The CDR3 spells CSAETGSREKLFF. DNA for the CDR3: TGCAGTGCTGAAACAGGGTCACGTGAAAAACTGTTTTTT.